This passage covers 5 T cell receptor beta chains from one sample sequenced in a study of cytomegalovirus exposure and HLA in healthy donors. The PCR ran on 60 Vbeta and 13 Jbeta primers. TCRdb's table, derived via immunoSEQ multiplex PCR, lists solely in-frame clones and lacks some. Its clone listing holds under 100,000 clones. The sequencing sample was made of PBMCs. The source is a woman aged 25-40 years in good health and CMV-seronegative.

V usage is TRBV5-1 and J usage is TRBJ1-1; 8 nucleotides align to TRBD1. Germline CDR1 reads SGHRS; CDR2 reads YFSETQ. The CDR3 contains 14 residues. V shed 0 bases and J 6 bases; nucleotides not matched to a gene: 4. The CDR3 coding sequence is TGCGCCAGCAGCTTGGAACAGGGGGACCCTGAAGCTTTCTTT. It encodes CASSLEQGDPEAFF.

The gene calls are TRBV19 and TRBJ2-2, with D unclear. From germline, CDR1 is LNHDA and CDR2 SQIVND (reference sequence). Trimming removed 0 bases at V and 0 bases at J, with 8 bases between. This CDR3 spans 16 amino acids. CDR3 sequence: CASSIEGGSNTGELFF. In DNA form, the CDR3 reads TGTGCCAGTAGTATAGAAGGCGGATCGAACACCGGGGAGCTGTTTTTT.

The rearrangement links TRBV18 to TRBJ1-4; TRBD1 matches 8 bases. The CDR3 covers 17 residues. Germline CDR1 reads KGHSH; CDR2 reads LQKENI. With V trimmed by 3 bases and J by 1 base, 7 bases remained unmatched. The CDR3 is CASSPLDRGETNEKLFF. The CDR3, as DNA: TGTGCCAGCTCACCTCTTGACAGGGGAGAAACTAATGAAAAACTGTTTTTT.

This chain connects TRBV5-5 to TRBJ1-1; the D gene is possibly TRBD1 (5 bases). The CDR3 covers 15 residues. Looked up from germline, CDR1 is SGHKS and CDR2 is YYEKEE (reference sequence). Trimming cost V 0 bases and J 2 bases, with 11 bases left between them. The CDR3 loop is CASSLGWGVNTEAFF. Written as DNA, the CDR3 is TGTGCCAGCAGCTTGGGGTGGGGGGTTAACACTGAAGCTTTCTTT.

DNA for the CDR3: TGTGCCACCAGCAGACCCATTGGGAGAGGGGGCGGAGATCAGCCCCAGCATTTT. Its translation is CATSRPIGRGGGDQPQHF. The rearrangement uses TRBV15 and TRBJ1-5, with TRBD1 identical over 7 bases. Germline assignment: CDR1 LNHNV and CDR2 YYDKDF (reference sequence). Germline trimming cut 2 bases from V and 5 bases from J; bases unmatched to any gene: 15. This CDR3 is 18 amino acids long.